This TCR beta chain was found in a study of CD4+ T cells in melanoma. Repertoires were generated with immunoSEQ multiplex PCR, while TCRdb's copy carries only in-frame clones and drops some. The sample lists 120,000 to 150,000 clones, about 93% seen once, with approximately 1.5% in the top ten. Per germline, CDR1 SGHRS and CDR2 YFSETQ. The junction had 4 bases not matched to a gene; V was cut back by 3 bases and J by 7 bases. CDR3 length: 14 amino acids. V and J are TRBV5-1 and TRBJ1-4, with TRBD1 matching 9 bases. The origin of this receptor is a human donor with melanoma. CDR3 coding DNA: TGCGCCAGCAGCTGGGGGGACAGGGCTGAAAAACTGTTTTTT. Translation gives CASSWGDRAEKLFF. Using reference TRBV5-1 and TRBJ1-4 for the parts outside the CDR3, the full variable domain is KAGVTQTPRYLIKTRGQQVTLSCSPISGHRSVSWYQQTPGQGLQFLFEYFSETQRNKGNFPGRFSGRQFSNSRSEMNVSTLELGDSALYLCASSWGDRAEKLFFGSGTQLSVL.